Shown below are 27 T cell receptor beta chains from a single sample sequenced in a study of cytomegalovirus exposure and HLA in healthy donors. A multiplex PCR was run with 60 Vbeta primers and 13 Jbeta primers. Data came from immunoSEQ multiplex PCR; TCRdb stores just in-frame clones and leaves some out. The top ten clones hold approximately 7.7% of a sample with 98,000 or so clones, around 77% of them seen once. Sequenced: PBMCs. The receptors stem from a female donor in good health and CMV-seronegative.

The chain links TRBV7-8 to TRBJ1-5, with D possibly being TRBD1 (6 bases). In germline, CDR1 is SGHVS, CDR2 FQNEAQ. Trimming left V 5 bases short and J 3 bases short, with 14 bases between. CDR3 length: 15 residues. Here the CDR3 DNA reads TGTGCCAGCAGCCCAGAGGGGGGGATCAATCAGCCCCAGCATTTT. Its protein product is CASSPEGGINQPQHF. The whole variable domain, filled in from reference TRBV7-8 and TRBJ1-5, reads GAGVSQSPRYKVAKRGQDVALRCDPISGHVSLFWYQQALGQGPEFLTYFQNEAQLDKSGLPSDRFFAERPEGSVSTLKIQRTQQEDSAVYLCASSPEGGINQPQHFGDGTRLSIL.

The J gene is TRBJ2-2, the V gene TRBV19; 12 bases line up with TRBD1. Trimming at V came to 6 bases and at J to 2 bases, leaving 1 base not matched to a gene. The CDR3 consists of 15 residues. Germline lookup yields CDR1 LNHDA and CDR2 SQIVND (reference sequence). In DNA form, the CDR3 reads TGTGCCAGTAGGGGACAGGGGGCCAACACCGGGGAGCTGTTTTTT. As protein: CASRGQGANTGELFF. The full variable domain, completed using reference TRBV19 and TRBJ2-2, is DGGITQSPKYLFRKEGQNVTLSCEQNLNHDAMYWYRQDPGQGLRLIYYSQIVNDFQKGDIAEGYSVSREKKESFPLTVTSAQKNPTAFYLCASRGQGANTGELFFGEGSRLTVL.

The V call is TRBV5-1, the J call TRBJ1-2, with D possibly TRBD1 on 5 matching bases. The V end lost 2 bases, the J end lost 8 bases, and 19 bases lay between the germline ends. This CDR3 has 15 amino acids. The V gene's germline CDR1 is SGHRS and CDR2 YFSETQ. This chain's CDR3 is CASSLIPGNSRGYTF. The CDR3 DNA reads TGCGCCAGCAGCTTAATCCCAGGGAACAGTCGCGGCTACACCTTC.

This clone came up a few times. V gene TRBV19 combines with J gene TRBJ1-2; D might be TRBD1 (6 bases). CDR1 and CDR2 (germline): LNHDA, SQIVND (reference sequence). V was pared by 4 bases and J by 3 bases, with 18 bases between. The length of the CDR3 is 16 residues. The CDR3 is CASSKTSGEQDYGYTF. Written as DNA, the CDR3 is TGTGCCAGTAGTAAAACTTCAGGGGAGCAGGACTATGGCTACACCTTC.

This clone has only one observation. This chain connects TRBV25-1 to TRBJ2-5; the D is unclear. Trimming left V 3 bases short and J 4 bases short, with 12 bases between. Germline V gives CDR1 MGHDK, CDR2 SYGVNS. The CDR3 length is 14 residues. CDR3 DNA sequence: TGTGCCAGCAGTGATGGCCAGCCGGGAGAGACCCAGTACTTC. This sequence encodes CASSDGQPGETQYF.

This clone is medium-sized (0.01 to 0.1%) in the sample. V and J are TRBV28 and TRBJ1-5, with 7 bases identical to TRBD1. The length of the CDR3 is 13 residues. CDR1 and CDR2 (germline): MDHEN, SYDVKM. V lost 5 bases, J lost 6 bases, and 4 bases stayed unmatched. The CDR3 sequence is CASSPDRVQPQHF. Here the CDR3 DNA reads TGTGCCAGCAGTCCCGACAGGGTTCAGCCCCAGCATTTT.

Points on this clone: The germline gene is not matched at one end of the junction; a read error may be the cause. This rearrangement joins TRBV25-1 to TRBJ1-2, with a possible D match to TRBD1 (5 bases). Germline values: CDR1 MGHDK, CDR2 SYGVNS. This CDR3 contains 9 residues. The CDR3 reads CASSYGHRF. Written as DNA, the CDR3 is TGTGCCAGCAGTTATGGACACAGATTC.

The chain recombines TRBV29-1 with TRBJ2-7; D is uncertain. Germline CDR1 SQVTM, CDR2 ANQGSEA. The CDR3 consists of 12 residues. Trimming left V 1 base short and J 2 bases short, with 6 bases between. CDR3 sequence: CSVEGQTYEQYF. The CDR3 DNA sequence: TGCAGCGTTGAAGGGCAGACCTACGAGCAGTACTTC.

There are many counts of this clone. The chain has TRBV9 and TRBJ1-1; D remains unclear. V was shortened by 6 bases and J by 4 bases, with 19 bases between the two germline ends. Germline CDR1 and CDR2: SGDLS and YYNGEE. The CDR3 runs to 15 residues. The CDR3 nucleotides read TGTGCCAGCACCATAGGAGGCGGTTCTGGCACTGAAGCTTTCTTT. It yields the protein CASTIGGGSGTEAFF.

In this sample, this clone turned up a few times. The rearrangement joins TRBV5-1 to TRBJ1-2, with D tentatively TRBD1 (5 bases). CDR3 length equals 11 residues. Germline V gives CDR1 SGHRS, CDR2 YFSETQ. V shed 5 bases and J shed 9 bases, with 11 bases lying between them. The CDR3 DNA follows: TGCGCCAGCAGAGGGGAAGGAAGCTACACCTTC. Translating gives CASRGEGSYTF.

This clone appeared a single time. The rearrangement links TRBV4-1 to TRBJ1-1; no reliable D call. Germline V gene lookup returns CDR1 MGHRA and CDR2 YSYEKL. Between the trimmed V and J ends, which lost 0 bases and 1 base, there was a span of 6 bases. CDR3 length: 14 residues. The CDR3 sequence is CASSQDLGNTEAFF. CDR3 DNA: TGCGCCAGCAGCCAAGATCTCGGGAACACTGAAGCTTTCTTT.

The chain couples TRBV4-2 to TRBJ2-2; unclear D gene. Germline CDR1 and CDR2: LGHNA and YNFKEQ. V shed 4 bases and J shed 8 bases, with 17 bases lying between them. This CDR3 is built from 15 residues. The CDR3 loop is CASSPMIEVAGELFF. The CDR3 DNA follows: TGTGCCAGCAGCCCGATGATCGAGGTGGCTGGGGAGCTGTTTTTT.

The CDR3 loop is CVPKLSIAGRDSNTGELFF. The CDR3 coding sequence is TGTGTTCCCAAACTTAGTATAGCGGGGAGGGATTCCAACACCGGGGAGCTGTTTTTT. This chain connects TRBV7-9 to TRBJ2-2; 8 bases fit TRBD2. Germline V CDR1 and CDR2: SEHNR, FQNEAQ (reference sequence). The CDR3 is made up of 19 amino acids.

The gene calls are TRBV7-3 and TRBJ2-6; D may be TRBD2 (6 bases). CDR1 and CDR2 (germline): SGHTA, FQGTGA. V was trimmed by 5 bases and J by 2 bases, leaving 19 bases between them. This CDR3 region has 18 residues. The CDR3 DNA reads TGTGCCAGCAGCGCGTCGGCGGTGGGGGGAACTGGGGCCAACGTCCTGACTTTC. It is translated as CASSASAVGGTGANVLTF.

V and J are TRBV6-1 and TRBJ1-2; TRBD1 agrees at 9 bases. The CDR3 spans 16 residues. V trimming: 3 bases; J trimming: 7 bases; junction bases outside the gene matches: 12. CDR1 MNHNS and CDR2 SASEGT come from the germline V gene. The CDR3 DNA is TGTGCCAGCAGTGAGGAACAGGGGGCGCGATATGGTGGCTACACCTTC. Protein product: CASSEEQGARYGGYTF.

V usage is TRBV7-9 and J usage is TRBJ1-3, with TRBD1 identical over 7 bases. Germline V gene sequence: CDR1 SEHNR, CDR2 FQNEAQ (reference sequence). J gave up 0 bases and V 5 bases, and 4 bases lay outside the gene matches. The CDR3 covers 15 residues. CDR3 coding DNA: TGTGCCAGCAGCCTCCGGGACAGCTCTGGAAACACCATATATTTT. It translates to CASSLRDSSGNTIYF.

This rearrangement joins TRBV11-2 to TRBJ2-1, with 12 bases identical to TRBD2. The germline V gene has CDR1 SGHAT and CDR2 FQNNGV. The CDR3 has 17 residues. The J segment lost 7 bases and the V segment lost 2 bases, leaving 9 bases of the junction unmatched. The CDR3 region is CASSLWASGRGANEQFF. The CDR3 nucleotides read TGTGCCAGCAGCTTATGGGCTAGCGGGAGGGGGGCGAATGAGCAGTTCTTC.

The CDR3 is CASSVAPSRELFF. CDR3 in DNA: TGTGCCAGCAGCGTAGCTCCAAGCAGGGAGCTGTTTTTT. The rearrangement uses TRBV9 and TRBJ2-2; no firm D call. Trimming stripped 0 bases from V and 9 bases from J, with 9 bases between. The length of the CDR3 is 13 residues. Germline-derived CDR1 and CDR2 are SGDLS and YYNGEE.

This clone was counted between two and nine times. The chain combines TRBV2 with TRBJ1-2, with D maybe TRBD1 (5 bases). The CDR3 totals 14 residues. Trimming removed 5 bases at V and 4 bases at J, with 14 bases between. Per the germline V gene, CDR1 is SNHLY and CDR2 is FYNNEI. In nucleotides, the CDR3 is TGTGCCAGCAGTTACCGCCCGGGGGGCTATGGCTACACCTTC. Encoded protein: CASSYRPGGYGYTF.

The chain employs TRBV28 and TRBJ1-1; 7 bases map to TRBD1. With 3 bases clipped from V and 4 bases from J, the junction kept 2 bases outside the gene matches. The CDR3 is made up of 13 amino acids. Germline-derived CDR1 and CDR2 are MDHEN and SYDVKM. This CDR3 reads CASSLTGFTEAFF. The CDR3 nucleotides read TGTGCCAGCAGTTTGACAGGGTTCACTGAAGCTTTCTTT.

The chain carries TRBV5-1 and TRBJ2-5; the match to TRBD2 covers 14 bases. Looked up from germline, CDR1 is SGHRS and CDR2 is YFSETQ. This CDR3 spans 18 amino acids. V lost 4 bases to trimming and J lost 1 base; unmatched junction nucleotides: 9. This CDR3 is CASSVGLAGAMGQETQYF. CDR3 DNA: TGCGCCAGCAGCGTGGGACTAGCGGGGGCCATGGGCCAAGAGACCCAGTACTTC.

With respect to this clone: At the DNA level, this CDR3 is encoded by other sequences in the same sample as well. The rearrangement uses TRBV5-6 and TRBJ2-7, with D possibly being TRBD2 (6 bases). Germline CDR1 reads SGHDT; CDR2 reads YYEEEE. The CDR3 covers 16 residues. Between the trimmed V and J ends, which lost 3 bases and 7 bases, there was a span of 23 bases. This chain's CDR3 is CASSYGQGTVGGEQYF. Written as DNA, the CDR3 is TGTGCCAGCAGCTACGGCCAAGGAACTGTCGGAGGGGAGCAGTACTTC.

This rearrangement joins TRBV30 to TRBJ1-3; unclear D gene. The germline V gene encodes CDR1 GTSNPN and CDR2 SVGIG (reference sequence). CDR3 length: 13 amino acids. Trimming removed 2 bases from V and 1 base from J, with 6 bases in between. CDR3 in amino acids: CAWSMQSGNTIYF. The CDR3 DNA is TGTGCCTGGAGTATGCAGTCTGGAAACACCATATATTTT.

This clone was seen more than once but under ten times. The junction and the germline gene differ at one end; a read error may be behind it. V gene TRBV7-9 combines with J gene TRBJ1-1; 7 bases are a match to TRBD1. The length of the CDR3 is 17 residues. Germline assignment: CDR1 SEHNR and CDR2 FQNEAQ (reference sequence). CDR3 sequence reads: CSSSTRTGDGRRTEAFF. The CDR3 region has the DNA TGTTCCAGCAGCACTCGAACAGGGGACGGACGACGAACTGAAGCTTTCTTT.

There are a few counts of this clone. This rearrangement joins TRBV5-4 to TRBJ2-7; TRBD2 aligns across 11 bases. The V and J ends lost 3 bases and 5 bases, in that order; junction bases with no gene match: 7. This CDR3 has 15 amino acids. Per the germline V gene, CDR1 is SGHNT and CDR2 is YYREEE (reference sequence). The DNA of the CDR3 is TGTGCCAGCAGCTCAAAGACTAGCGGGGAACACGAGCAGTACTTC. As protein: CASSSKTSGEHEQYF. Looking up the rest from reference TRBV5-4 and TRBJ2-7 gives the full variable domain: ETGVTQSPTHLIKTRGQQVTLRCSSQSGHNTVSWYQQALGQGPQFIFQYYREEENGRGNFPPRFSGLQFPNYSSELNVNALELDDSALYLCASSSKTSGEHEQYFGPGTRLTVT.

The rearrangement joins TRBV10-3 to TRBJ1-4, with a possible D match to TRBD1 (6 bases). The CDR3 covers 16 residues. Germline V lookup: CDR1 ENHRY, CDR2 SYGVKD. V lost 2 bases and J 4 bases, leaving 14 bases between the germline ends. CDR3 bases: TGTGCCATCAGTGAGGGCCAGGGGAGGGATAATGAAAAACTGTTTTTT. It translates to CAISEGQGRDNEKLFF.

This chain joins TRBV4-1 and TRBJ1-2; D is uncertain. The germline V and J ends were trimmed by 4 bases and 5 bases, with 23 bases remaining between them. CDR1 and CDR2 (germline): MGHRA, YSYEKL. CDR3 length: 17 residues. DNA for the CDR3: TGCGCCAGCAGCCCTTGGGAGTCCAACCGCTTGAGTTATGGCTACACCTTC. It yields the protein CASSPWESNRLSYGYTF.